The rows below give T cell receptor beta chains drawn from one sample of a study of shared clonotypes between healthy human individuals. Data came from immunoSEQ multiplex PCR; TCRdb stores just in-frame clones and leaves some out. Altogether some 1 million clones are present, approximately 70% being singletons, with the ten largest covering over 1.3%. The sequenced sample was memory CD4+ T cells sorted from blood. The receptor source for this set is a man aged 18 to 30 in good health. The CDR3 runs from the conserved cysteine through the conserved F or W. D genes are given only for firm matches. Size tells how often a clone was seen (once, few, many) or the class of an expanded clone, and some rows leave it out.

TRBV2	TRBD2	-	TRBJ2-3	TGTGCCAGCACCCTAGTGGGGGGGAACACAGATACGCAGTATTTT	CASTLVGGNTDTQYF
TRBV6-1	-	-	TRBJ1-1	TGTGCCAGCAGGAGACAGATCGAAGCTTTCTTT	CASRRQIEAFF
TRBV30	TRBD2	-	TRBJ2-3	TGTGCCTGGAGTAAAGGACTAGCCATCACAGATACGCAGTATTTT	CAWSKGLAITDTQYF
TRBV6-6	-	-	TRBJ2-5	TGTGCCAGCAGCCAGACGGCAGAGACCCAGTACTTC	CASSQTAETQYF
TRBV2	-	-	TRBJ2-7	TGTGCCAGCCTTACTCCCAGCGGTGGGCAGATTTTATACTACGAGCAGTACTTC	CASLTPSGGQILYYEQYF
TRBV19	-	many	TRBJ2-1	TGTGCCAGTAGTATAGGGTGGCGAGGATTAAGCTCCTACAATGAGCAGTTCTTC	CASSIGWRGLSSYNEQFF
TRBV18	-	once	TRBJ2-7	TGTGCCAGCTCACCGATAACAGGGGAGGGGGAGCAGTACTTC	CASSPITGEGEQYF
TRBV6-4	-	many	TRBJ2-1	TGTGCCAGCAGCGAGGACTTGACCTCCTACAATGAGCAGTTCTTC	CASSEDLTSYNEQFF
TRBV15	-	once	TRBJ1-5	TGTGCCACCAGCCCCACAGGGTATAGCAATCAGCCCCAGCATTTT	CATSPTGYSNQPQHF
TRBV10-3	TRBD2	-	TRBJ2-7	TGTGCCATCGGGGAGGGGACTAGCGTCTACGAGCAGTACTTC	CAIGEGTSVYEQYF
TRBV29-1	-	few	TRBJ1-4	TGCAGCGTTGCACCACTGGGACCTAATGAAAAACTGTTTTTT	CSVAPLGPNEKLFF
TRBV23-1	-	few	TRBJ2-7	TGCGCCAGCAGTCATCACGAGCAGTACTTC	CASSHHEQYF
TRBV6-9	TRBD2	once	TRBJ2-1	TGTGCCAGCAGCTCTAGCGGGAGAACCTACAATGAGCAGTTCTTC	CASSSSGRTYNEQFF
TRBV4-1	TRBD1	-	TRBJ1-1	TGCGCCAGCAGAGCTACAGGGGACACTGAAGCTTTCTTT	CASRATGDTEAFF
TRBV10-3	TRBD1	few	TRBJ2-2	TGTGCCATCAGTTCTGGACAGGGAAGGAAAACCGGGGAGCTGTTTTTT	CAISSGQGRKTGELFF
TRBV20-1	-	once	TRBJ2-7	TGCAGTGCTAGAAAGGCTCCCGAGCAGTACTTC	CSARKAPEQYF
TRBV2	-	-	TRBJ1-3	TGTGCCAGCAGCCCCCCCCAAGGGATCTCTGGAAACACCATATATTTT	CASSPPQGISGNTIYF
TRBV28	TRBD1	-	TRBJ1-5	TGTGCCAGCGGACAGGGAACCCATCAGCCCCAGCATTTT	CASGQGTHQPQHF
TRBV5-5	TRBD2	-	TRBJ2-7	TGTGCCAGCAGCACCGGGACTAGCGGGACCTACGAGCAGTACTTC	CASSTGTSGTYEQYF
TRBV9	-	-	TRBJ2-2	TGTGCCAGCAGCGTAGCTCCGGACCCTAACACCGGGGAGCTGTTTTTT	CASSVAPDPNTGELFF
TRBV5-1	-	-	TRBJ2-2	TGCGCCAGCAGCTTGGATCTCGGGACGGGCGGGGAGCTGTTTTTT	CASSLDLGTGGELFF
TRBV9	TRBD2	-	TRBJ2-1	TGTGCCAGCAGCCCCCGCCTGGCGGGAGCTACAGGAGTGCAGTTCTTC	CASSPRLAGATGVQFF
TRBV28	TRBD2	once	TRBJ2-7	TGTGCCAGCACCCCGGGGGGGGTAAGGTACGAGCAGTACTTC	CASTPGGVRYEQYF
TRBV11-2	-	-	TRBJ1-1	TGTGCCAGCAGCCCCCGGGGGGGCCGTAAGGGCACTGAAGCTTTCTTT	CASSPRGGRKGTEAFF
TRBV28	-	-	TRBJ2-1	TGTGCCAGCAGTTTGTCTTGGAGTGAGCAGTTCTTC	CASSLSWSEQFF
TRBV30	-	-	TRBJ1-4	TGTGCCTGGAGTGGACAGCCGGGTGAAAAACTGTTTTTT	CAWSGQPGEKLFF
TRBV2	-	-	TRBJ2-5	TGTGCCAGCAGTGACGGGCCAGGGAGGGGGGAGACCCAGTACTTC	CASSDGPGRGETQYF
TRBV7-2	TRBD1	-	TRBJ2-1	TGTGCCAGCAGCCTTAACAGGGGGCCCAACAATGAGCAGTTCTTC	CASSLNRGPNNEQFF
TRBV6-1	TRBD1	-	TRBJ1-2	TGTGCCAGCAGTGAGGGGGACAGGGTAAACTATGGCTACACCTTC	CASSEGDRVNYGYTF
TRBV7-8	TRBD2	-	TRBJ2-3	TGTGCCAGCAGCGCCCTAGCGGGGGGGCCGACAGATACGCAGTATTTT	CASSALAGGPTDTQYF
TRBV6-4	-	-	TRBJ1-2	TGTGCCAGCAGTGACTCAGGGACAACCCCCAATGGCTACACCTTC	CASSDSGTTPNGYTF
TRBV28	-	-	TRBJ2-7	TGTGCCAGCAGGCCCGCCGGGTTGAGCGAGCAGTACTTC	CASRPAGLSEQYF
TRBV5-1	-	-	TRBJ1-2	TGCGCCAGCAGCCCGAGACTCCTGGATTCCTATGGCTACACCTTC	CASSPRLLDSYGYTF
TRBV27	TRBD2	-	TRBJ2-2	TGTGCCAGCAGTTTATACCCCGGACTAGCGGGGTACACCGGGGAGCTGTTTTTT	CASSLYPGLAGYTGELFF
TRBV11-2	-	-	TRBJ1-6	TGTGCCAGCAGCTTAGCAGGGAAGCATAATTCACCCCTCCACTTT	CASSLAGKHNSPLHF
TRBV28	TRBD1	-	TRBJ2-7	TGTGCCAGCAGTTCAGGACAGGGGATGGCGGAGCAGTACTTC	CASSSGQGMAEQYF
TRBV4-1	-	-	TRBJ2-2	TGCGCCAGCAGCCAAGTGGTAACCGGGGAGCTGTTTTTT	CASSQVVTGELFF
TRBV6-5	TRBD2	many	TRBJ2-7	TGTGCCAGCACTCCGCCCGGGGCTAGCGGTAAGCAGTACTTC	CASTPPGASGKQYF
TRBV7-9	-	-	TRBJ1-1	TGTGCCAGCAGCCCATTTTCCTTAGGGACTGAAGCTTTCTTT	CASSPFSLGTEAFF
TRBV5-6	-	-	TRBJ2-4	TGTGCCAGCAGCCGGGGGACCGGGCGGAGCATTCAGTACTTC	CASSRGTGRSIQYF
TRBV7-2	-	-	TRBJ2-7	TGTGCCAGCAGCTTAGCGGCTAGCTCCTCCTACGAGCAGTACTTC	CASSLAASSSYEQYF
TRBV19	-	-	TRBJ1-2	TGTGCCAGTAGTCCTTGGGACGATGGCTACACCTTC	CASSPWDDGYTF
TRBV19	-	many	TRBJ1-1	TGTGCCAGTAGTATATCGACAGCAAACACTGAAGCTTTCTTT	CASSISTANTEAFF
TRBV5-1	-	-	TRBJ1-6	TGCGCCAGCAGCTTGGGTATTGGGTCTTATTCACCCCTCCACTTT	CASSLGIGSYSPLHF
TRBV7-9	TRBD1	-	TRBJ2-7	TGTGCCAGCAGCCCCAACTCCGGGACAGGGATCGGCGGGCAGTACTTC	CASSPNSGTGIGGQYF
TRBV18	-	-	TRBJ1-2	TGTGCCAGCTCACCCCCGGTAGGGCTACCGGGCTACACCTTC	CASSPPVGLPGYTF
TRBV19	-	-	TRBJ2-3	TGTGCCAGTAGTCCCCTACCAACTAGCACAGATACGCAGTATTTT	CASSPLPTSTDTQYF
TRBV7-6	TRBD2	-	TRBJ2-1	TGTGCCAGCAGCTTAAGCCGTGGACTAGCGGGAGGACACATGTCCTACAATGAGCAGTTCTTC	CASSLSRGLAGGHMSYNEQFF
TRBV5-4	-	-	TRBJ1-1	TGTGCCAGCAGCTTGTGGGGAAGTAGCACTGAAGCTTTCTTT	CASSLWGSSTEAFF
TRBV4-2	-	-	TRBJ2-1	TGTGCCAGCAGCCAAGACTGGACAGCGAGCTACAATGAGCAGTTCTTC	CASSQDWTASYNEQFF
TRBV7-8	-	-	TRBJ2-6	TGTGCCAGCAGCTCACAGCTACTAGTCTCTGGGGCCAACGTCCTGACTTTC	CASSSQLLVSGANVLTF
TRBV1	-	-	TRBJ2-1	TGCACCAGCAGCCAAGAGGGGACCTACAATGAGCAGTTCTTC	CTSSQEGTYNEQFF
TRBV11-1	-	few	TRBJ1-1	TGTGCCAGCAGCCTAGACAATAGTGGGACTGAAGCTTTCTTT	CASSLDNSGTEAFF
TRBV25-1	TRBD1	-	TRBJ1-1	TGTGCCAGCAGTGCCCGACAGGGAGGAGACACTGAAGCTTTCTTT	CASSARQGGDTEAFF